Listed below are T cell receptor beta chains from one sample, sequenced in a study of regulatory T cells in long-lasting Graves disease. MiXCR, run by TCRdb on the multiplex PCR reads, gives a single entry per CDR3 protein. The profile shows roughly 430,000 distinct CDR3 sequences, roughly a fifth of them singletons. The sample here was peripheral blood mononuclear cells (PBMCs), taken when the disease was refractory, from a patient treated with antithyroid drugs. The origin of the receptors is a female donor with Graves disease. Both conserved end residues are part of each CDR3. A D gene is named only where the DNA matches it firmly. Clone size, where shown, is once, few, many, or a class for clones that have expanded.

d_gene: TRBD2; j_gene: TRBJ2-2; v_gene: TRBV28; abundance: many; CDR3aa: CASSFGGSPGELFF; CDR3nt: TGTGCCAGCTCCTTCGGCGGGAGCCCCGGGGAGCTGTTTTTT
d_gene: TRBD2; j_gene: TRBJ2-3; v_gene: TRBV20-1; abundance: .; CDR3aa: CSARAGGPSDTQYF; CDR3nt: TGCAGTGCCCGGGCGGGAGGGCCCTCAGATACGCAGTATTTT
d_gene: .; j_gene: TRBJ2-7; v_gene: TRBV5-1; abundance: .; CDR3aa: CASSFEGIYEQYF; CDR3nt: TGCGCCAGCAGCTTCGAAGGGATCTACGAGCAGTACTTC
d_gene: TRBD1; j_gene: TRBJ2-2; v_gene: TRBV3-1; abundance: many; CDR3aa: CASSRPDRGTGELFF; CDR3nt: TGTGCCAGCAGCCGACCTGACAGGGGTACCGGGGAGCTGTTTTTT
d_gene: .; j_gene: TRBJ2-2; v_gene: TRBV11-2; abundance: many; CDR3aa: CASSTNYRGTGELFF; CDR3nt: TGTGCCAGCAGCACCAATTATCGGGGCACCGGGGAGCTGTTTTTT
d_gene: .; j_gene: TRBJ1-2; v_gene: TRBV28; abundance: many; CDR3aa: CASSSDRKKYGYTF; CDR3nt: TGTGCCAGCAGTTCGGACAGAAAAAAATATGGCTACACCTTC
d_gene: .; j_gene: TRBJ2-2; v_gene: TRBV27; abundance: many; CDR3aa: CASSLLAGWELFF; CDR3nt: TGTGCCAGCAGTTTACTAGCCGGGTGGGAGCTGTTTTTT
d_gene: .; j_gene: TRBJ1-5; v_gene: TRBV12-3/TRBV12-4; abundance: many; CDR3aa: CASTLKGLQPQHF; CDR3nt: TGTGCCAGCACCCTAAAGGGGTTGCAGCCCCAGCATTTT
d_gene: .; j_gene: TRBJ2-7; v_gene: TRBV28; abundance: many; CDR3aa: CASTTSGSYEQYF; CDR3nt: TGTGCCAGCACCACTAGTGGGTCCTACGAGCAGTACTTC
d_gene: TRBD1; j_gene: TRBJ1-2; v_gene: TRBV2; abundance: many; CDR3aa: CASSDDRVHGYTF; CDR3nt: TGTGCCAGCAGTGACGACAGGGTTCATGGCTACACCTTC
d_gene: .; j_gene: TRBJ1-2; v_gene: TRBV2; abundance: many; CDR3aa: CASSGGGSYTF; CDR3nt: TGTGCCAGCAGTGGAGGGGGGTCCTACACCTTC
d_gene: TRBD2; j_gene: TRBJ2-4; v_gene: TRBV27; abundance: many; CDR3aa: CASSPVPGLAREAKNIQYF; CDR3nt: TGTGCCAGCAGCCCCGTCCCGGGACTAGCGAGAGAGGCCAAAAACATTCAGTACTTC
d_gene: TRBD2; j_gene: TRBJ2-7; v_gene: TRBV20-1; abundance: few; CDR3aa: CSASPSGGYEQYF; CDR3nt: TGCAGTGCTAGCCCTAGCGGGGGCTACGAGCAGTACTTC
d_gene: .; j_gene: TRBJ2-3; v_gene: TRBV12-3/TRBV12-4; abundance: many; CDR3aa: CASSPDPGRDTQYF; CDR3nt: TGTGCCAGCAGTCCGGACCCCGGCAGAGATACGCAGTATTTT
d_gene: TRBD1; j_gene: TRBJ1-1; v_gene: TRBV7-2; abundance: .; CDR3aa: CASSLGTGVLGFTEAFF; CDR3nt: TGTGCCAGCAGCCTGGGGACAGGAGTACTTGGTTTTACTGAAGCTTTCTTT
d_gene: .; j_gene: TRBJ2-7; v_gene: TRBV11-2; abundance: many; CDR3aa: CASSLGTGSVREQYF; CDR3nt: TGTGCCAGCAGCTTAGGGACGGGCTCGGTGAGGGAGCAGTACTTC
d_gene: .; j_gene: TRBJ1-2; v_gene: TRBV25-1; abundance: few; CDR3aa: CASSEATYSNYGYTF; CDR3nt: TGTGCCAGCAGTGAAGCCACGTACAGTAACTATGGCTACACCTTC
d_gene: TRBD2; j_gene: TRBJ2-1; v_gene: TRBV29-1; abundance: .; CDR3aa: CSVLTSGRALEQFF; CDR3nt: TGCAGCGTCCTAACTAGCGGGAGGGCGTTAGAGCAGTTCTTC
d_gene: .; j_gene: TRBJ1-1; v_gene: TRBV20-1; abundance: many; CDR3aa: CSASQYTEAFF; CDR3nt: TGCAGTGCAAGCCAGTACACTGAAGCTTTCTTT
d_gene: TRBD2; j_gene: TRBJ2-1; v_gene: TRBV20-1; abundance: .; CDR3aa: CSAKGLAGRSYNEQFF; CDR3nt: TGCAGTGCTAAGGGACTAGCGGGACGCTCCTACAATGAGCAGTTCTTC
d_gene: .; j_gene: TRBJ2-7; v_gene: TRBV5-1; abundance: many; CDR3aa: CASRAGTQNYEQYF; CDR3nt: TGCGCCAGCAGGGCCGGGACGCAGAACTACGAGCAGTACTTC
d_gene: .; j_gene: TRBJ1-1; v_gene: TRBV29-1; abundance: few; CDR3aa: CSVVRGNTEAFF; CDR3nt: TGCAGCGTTGTTCGGGGGAACACTGAAGCTTTCTTT
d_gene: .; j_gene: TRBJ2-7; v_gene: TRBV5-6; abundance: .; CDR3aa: CASSLGAALSYEQYF; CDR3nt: TGTGCCAGCAGCTTGGGGGCCGCACTCTCCTACGAGCAGTACTTC
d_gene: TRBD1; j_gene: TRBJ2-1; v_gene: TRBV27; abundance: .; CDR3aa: CASSSSGGNEQFF; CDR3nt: TGTGCCAGCAGTTCATCAGGGGGCAATGAGCAGTTCTTC
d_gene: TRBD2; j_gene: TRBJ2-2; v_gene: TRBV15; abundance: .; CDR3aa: CATSRDGGLRGTGELFF; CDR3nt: TGTGCCACCAGCAGAGATGGGGGACTACGGGGCACCGGGGAGCTGTTTTTT
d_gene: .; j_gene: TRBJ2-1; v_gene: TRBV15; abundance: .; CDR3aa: CATSRVGGASAYNEQFF; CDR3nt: TGTGCCACCAGCAGAGTGGGGGGGGCTAGCGCCTACAATGAGCAGTTCTTC
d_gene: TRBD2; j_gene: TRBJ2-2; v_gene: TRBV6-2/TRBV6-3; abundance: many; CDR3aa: CASSFQTSGTYGSTGELFF; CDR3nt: TGTGCCAGCAGTTTCCAGACTAGCGGAACCTACGGGAGCACCGGGGAGCTGTTTTTT
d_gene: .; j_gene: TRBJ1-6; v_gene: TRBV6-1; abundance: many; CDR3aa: CASSPYQGGNSPLHF; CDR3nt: TGTGCCAGCAGCCCCTACCAAGGGGGTAATTCACCCCTCCACTTT
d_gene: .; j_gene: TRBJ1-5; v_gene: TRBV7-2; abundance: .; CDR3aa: CASSIGRGTKNQPQHF; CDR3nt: TGTGCCAGCAGCATAGGACGAGGTACGAAGAATCAGCCCCAGCATTTT
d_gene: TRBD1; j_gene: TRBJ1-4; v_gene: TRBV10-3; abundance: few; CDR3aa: CAISDPGGSNEKLFF; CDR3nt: TGTGCCATCAGTGACCCAGGGGGCTCTAATGAAAAACTGTTTTTT
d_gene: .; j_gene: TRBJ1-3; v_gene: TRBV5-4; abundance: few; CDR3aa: CASSWDRGKGNTIYF; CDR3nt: TGTGCCAGCAGCTGGGACCGAGGGAAGGGAAACACCATATATTTT
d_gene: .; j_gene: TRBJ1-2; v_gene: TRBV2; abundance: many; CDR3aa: CASSGRGTPAGGYTF; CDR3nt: TGTGCCAGCAGTGGCAGGGGTACACCTGCTGGGGGCTACACCTTC
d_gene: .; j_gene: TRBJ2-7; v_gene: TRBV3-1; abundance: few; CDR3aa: CASSQDRGPDGLPYEQYF; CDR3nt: TGTGCCAGCAGCCAAGATCGCGGGCCAGACGGGTTGCCCTACGAGCAGTACTTC
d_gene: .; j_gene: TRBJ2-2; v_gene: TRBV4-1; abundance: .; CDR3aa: CASSPSDRYTGELFF; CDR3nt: TGCGCCAGCAGCCCATCGGACAGATACACCGGGGAGCTGTTTTTT
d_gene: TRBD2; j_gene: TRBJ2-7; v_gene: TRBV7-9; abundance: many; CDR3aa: CASSLGSGSIDEQYF; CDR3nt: TGTGCCAGCAGCTTAGGTAGCGGGAGTATCGACGAGCAGTACTTC
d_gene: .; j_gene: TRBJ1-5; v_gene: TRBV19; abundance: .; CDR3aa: CASSIDLRGRSSNQPQHF; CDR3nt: TGTGCCAGTAGTATAGATCTGAGGGGCCGTAGTTCCAATCAGCCCCAGCATTTT
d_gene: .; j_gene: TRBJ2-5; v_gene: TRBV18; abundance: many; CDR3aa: CASSPDSAQETQYF; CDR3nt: TGTGCCAGCTCACCGGACAGCGCTCAAGAGACCCAGTACTTC
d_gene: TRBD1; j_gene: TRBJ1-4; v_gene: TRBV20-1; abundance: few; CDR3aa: CSARRGTGGEKLFF; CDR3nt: TGCAGTGCCAGGCGGGGGACAGGGGGGGAAAAACTGTTTTTT
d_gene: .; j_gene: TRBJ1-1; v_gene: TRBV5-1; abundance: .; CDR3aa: CASSWKSGDTEAFF; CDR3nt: TGCGCCAGCAGCTGGAAAAGCGGGGACACTGAAGCTTTCTTT
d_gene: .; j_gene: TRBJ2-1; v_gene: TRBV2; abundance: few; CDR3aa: CASSGIRWGVDEQFF; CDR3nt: TGTGCCAGCAGTGGGATCCGTTGGGGGGTGGATGAGCAGTTCTTC
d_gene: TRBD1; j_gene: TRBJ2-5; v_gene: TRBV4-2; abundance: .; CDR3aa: CASSQATGQGKETQYF; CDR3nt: TGTGCCAGCAGCCAAGCTACGGGACAGGGAAAAGAGACCCAGTACTTC
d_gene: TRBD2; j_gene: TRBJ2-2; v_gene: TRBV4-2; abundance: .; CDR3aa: CASSQSGTSGRAAGELFF; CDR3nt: TGTGCCAGCAGCCAGTCTGGGACTAGCGGGAGGGCGGCCGGGGAGCTGTTTTTT
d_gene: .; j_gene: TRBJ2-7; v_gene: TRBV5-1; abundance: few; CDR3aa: CASSLERYPYEQYF; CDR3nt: TGCGCCAGCAGCTTGGAAAGATACCCCTACGAGCAGTACTTC
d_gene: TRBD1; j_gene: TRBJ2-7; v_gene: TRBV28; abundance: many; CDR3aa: CASSSSGTGSPEQYF; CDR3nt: TGTGCCAGCAGTTCCTCCGGGACAGGGAGTCCCGAGCAGTACTTC
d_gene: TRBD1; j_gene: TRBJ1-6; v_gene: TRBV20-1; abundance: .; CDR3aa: CSARLNGRGPNNSPLHF; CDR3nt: TGCAGTGCCCGCCTTAATGGGAGGGGGCCCAATAATTCACCCCTCCACTTT
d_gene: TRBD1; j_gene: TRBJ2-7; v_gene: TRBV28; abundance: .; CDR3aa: CASRGQGTPVRYEQYF; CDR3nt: TGTGCCAGCAGAGGACAGGGGACCCCAGTGAGGTATGAGCAGTACTTC
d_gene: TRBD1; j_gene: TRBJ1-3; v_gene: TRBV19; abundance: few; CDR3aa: CASSPATGGANTIYF; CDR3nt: TGTGCCAGTAGTCCCGCGACAGGGGGAGCAAACACCATATATTTT
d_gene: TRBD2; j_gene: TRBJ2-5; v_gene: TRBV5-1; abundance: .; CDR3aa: CASSLARAGPQETQYF; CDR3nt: TGCGCCAGCAGCTTGGCCAGAGCGGGACCCCAAGAGACCCAGTACTTC